Shown below are 29 T cell receptor beta chains from a single sample sequenced in a study of response to subunit inactivated influenza vaccine. TCRdb passed the RT-PCR reads through MiXCR, listing each CDR3 protein once. The sample lists about 570,000 distinct CDR3 sequences; roughly 12% were seen once. The sample was also reused in another study, on T cells expressing NK-cell markers. That study reports: Generation of TCR beta cDNA was performed by 5'RACE template switching incorporating UMIs.

This specimen consisted of PBMCs from blood, obtained on the day of vaccination. The receptors shown here come from a man aged 50-59 years who received an inactivated influenza vaccine.

V gene TRBV7-6 combines with J gene TRBJ2-5; D gene uncertain. V lost 2 bases and J 1 base, leaving 8 bases between the germline ends. The CDR3 runs to 14 residues. CDR1 is SGHVS and CDR2 is FNYEAQ in the germline V gene. CDR3 sequence: CASSLLGSQETQYF. CDR3 DNA: TGTGCCAGCAGCTTATTAGGCAGCCAAGAGACCCAGTACTTC. The complete variable domain, with remaining parts taken from reference TRBV7-6 and TRBJ2-5, reads GAGVSQSPRYKVTKRGQDVALRCDPISGHVSLYWYRQALGQGPEFLTYFNYEAQQDKSGLPNDRFSAERPEGSISTLTIQRTEQRDSAMYRCASSLLGSQETQYFGPGTRLLVL.

This chain connects TRBV2 to TRBJ2-1; 10 bases map to TRBD1. Germline loops: CDR1 SNHLY, CDR2 FYNNEI. The CDR3 extends over 13 amino acids. The trim removed 10 bases at V and 9 bases at J, leaving 9 bases unmatched. DNA for the CDR3: TGTGCCACCACCCGTGGACAGGGGGGTGAGCAGTTCTTC. Residues: CATTRGQGGEQFF.

The chain uses TRBV12-3 or TRBV12-4 and TRBJ2-3; D gene uncertain. The CDR3 is 13 residues long. V lost 3 bases, J lost 2 bases, and 6 bases lay in between. CDR3 sequence: CASSFWDTDTQYF. The CDR3, as DNA: TGTGCCAGCAGTTTTTGGGACACAGATACGCAGTATTTT.

This clonotype has more than one count but fewer than ten. The chain employs TRBV5-6 and TRBJ2-5; 7 nucleotides match TRBD2. CDR3 length: 16 residues. The J segment lost 3 bases and the V segment lost 4 bases, leaving 12 bases of the junction unmatched. From germline, CDR1 is SGHDT and CDR2 YYEEEE. Here the CDR3 reads CASSPPGTGGKETQYF. For the CDR3, the DNA is TGTGCCAGCAGCCCGCCTGGGACGGGGGGAAAAGAGACCCAGTACTTC.

This clonotype was counted once. The chain carries TRBV6-2 or TRBV6-3 and TRBJ2-6; TRBD1 agrees at 9 bases. Germline V gene sequence: CDR1 MNHEY, CDR2 SVGEGT. This CDR3 region has 18 residues. V shed 5 bases and J 0 bases; nucleotides not matched to a gene: 8. The CDR3 protein is CASSIRDRDHSGANVLTF. DNA of the CDR3: TGTGCCAGCAGTATCCGGGACAGGGATCACTCTGGGGCCAACGTCCTGACTTTC.

This clonotype has a handful of counts. V gene TRBV20-1 combines with J gene TRBJ2-1; 7 bases are a match to TRBD2. The length of the CDR3 is 16 residues. Trimming cost V 7 bases and J 0 bases; bases outside gene matches: 12. Germline CDR1 DFQATT, CDR2 SNEGSKA (reference sequence). CDR3 amino acids: CSVKSSLAASYNEQFF. CDR3 sequence (DNA): TGCAGTGTCAAGTCTTCGCTAGCGGCCTCCTACAATGAGCAGTTCTTC.

On this clonotype: The junction departs from germline at one end; a sequencing error may be responsible. This chain joins TRBV19 and TRBJ2-5; D uncertain. Germline-derived CDR1 and CDR2 are LNHDA and SQIVND (reference sequence). The length of the CDR3 is 13 residues. CDR3 DNA: TGTGCCACTAGTGACGTGTACCAAGAGACCCAGTACTTC. Encoded protein: CATSDVYQETQYF.

The chain combines TRBV4-1 with TRBJ2-7; D is perhaps TRBD1 (6 bases). This CDR3 region has 15 residues. V lost 2 bases, J lost 1 base, and 12 bases lay in between. Germline V CDR1 and CDR2: MGHRA, YSYEKL. This chain's CDR3 is CASSQFTTGSYEQYF. DNA of the CDR3: TGCGCCAGCAGCCAATTCACTACAGGGTCCTACGAGCAGTACTTC.

This clonotype has more than one count but fewer than ten. The CDR3 DNA sequence: TGTGCCAGCAGTGACAGGATTTATGGCTACACCTTC. Translation: CASSDRIYGYTF. This chain links TRBV12-3 or TRBV12-4 with TRBJ1-2; a possible D gene is TRBD1 (6 bases). Trimming pared 5 bases from V and 5 bases from J, leaving 9 bases between. There are 12 residues in the CDR3.

Ten or more counts support this clonotype. The rearrangement links TRBV5-1 to TRBJ2-1; 7 positions agree with TRBD1. Per germline, CDR1 SGHRS and CDR2 YFSETQ. V lost 4 bases to trimming and J lost 0 bases; unmatched junction nucleotides: 4. The CDR3 length is 15 residues. The CDR3 loop is CASSGDSSSYNEQFF. The CDR3 DNA reads TGCGCCAGCAGCGGGGACAGTAGCTCCTACAATGAGCAGTTCTTC.

This clonotype occurred many times. The rearrangement uses TRBV29-1 and TRBJ1-5, with 8 bases that match TRBD1. This CDR3 spans 13 amino acids. Looked up from germline, CDR1 is SQVTM and CDR2 is ANQGSEA. Germline trimming cut 5 bases from V and 7 bases from J; bases unmatched to any gene: 7. The CDR3 is CSVSTGGGQPQHF. Written as DNA, the CDR3 is TGCAGCGTTAGTACAGGGGGAGGACAGCCCCAGCATTTT.

The chain combines TRBV12-3 or TRBV12-4 with TRBJ1-1; D is ambiguous. This CDR3 has 12 amino acids. Trimming left V 5 bases short and J 7 bases short, with 11 bases between. In DNA form, the CDR3 reads TGTGCCAGCAGTCAACGGCCGGATGAAGCTTTCTTT. It translates to CASSQRPDEAFF.

Ten or more counts support this clonotype. The chain uses TRBV7-8 and TRBJ2-7, with TRBD2 matching over 12 bases. CDR1 and CDR2 from the germline V gene are SGHVS and FQNEAQ. V trimming: 1 base; J trimming: 2 bases; junction bases outside the gene matches: 0. The length of the CDR3 is 15 residues. The CDR3 nucleotides are TGTGCCAGCAGCTTAGGGACTAGCGGGACCTACGAGCAGTACTTC. This codes for CASSLGTSGTYEQYF.

This clonotype showed up many times. J is TRBJ1-2 and V is TRBV4-2, with D maybe TRBD1 (5 bases). The germline gives CDR1 LGHNA, CDR2 YNFKEQ. The CDR3 loop spans 16 amino acids. Trimming shortened V by 2 bases and J by 3 bases, and 16 bases separated the two germline ends. This chain's CDR3 is CASSQRDRTPYYGYTF. The CDR3 DNA follows: TGTGCCAGCAGCCAACGGGACCGTACCCCCTACTATGGCTACACCTTC.

This clonotype has only a few counts. The chain carries TRBV29-1 and TRBJ2-2; no clear D. CDR3 length equals 12 residues. V was clipped by 4 bases and J by 5 bases, with 8 bases between them. Germline values: CDR1 SQVTM, CDR2 ANQGSEA. This chain's CDR3 is CSVVPATGELFF. The CDR3, as DNA: TGCAGCGTTGTGCCAGCGACCGGGGAGCTGTTTTTT.

This clonotype was found a few times. CDR3 loop: CAAMDRGLTTEAFF. The CDR3, as DNA: TGTGCCGCCATGGACAGGGGCCTGACTACTGAAGCTTTCTTT. V usage is TRBV6-1 and J usage is TRBJ1-1, with 9 bases identical to TRBD1. Losses at the gene ends were 11 bases for V and 5 bases for J; bases not matched to a gene: 12. The CDR3 extends over 14 amino acids. Germline V gene sequence: CDR1 MNHNS, CDR2 SASEGT.

In its sample, this clonotype was seen many times. The J gene is TRBJ2-3, the V gene TRBV5-6; 8 nucleotides match TRBD2. The CDR3 spans 16 residues. The germline V gene encodes CDR1 SGHDT and CDR2 YYEEEE. J lost 4 bases, V lost 2 bases, and 9 bases had no gene match. CDR3 residues: CASSLRSGGGPDTQYF. The CDR3 coding sequence is TGTGCCAGCAGCTTACGAAGCGGGGGAGGTCCAGATACGCAGTATTTT.

This clonotype was counted only a few times. The chain combines TRBV5-5 with TRBJ2-1, with TRBD1 identical over 9 bases. Per germline, CDR1 SGHKS and CDR2 YYEKEE (reference sequence). The CDR3 has 15 amino acids. J gave up 6 bases and V 0 bases, and 4 bases lay outside the gene matches. The CDR3 nucleotides are TGTGCCAGCAGCTTGGACCGGACAGGGGTCAATGAGCAGTTCTTC. The encoded protein is CASSLDRTGVNEQFF.

This clonotype has a count of ten or more. This sequence joins TRBV24-1 and TRBJ2-1; D is undetermined. Germline V gene lookup returns CDR1 KGHDR and CDR2 SFDVKD. This CDR3 region has 15 residues. Trimming took 3 bases from V and 0 from J, leaving 8 bases between them. Here the CDR3 reads CATSDLPDSYNEQFF. As DNA, the CDR3 is TGTGCCACCAGTGATCTCCCCGACTCCTACAATGAGCAGTTCTTC.

DNA of the CDR3: TGCAGTGCTAGGAGGGCAGGGACAGGGGTAGAAAATGAGCAGTTCTTC. Protein: CSARRAGTGVENEQFF. The rearrangement joins TRBV20-1 to TRBJ2-1; 10 bases match TRBD1. Germline V gene lookup returns CDR1 DFQATT and CDR2 SNEGSKA (reference sequence). V lost 3 bases, J lost 7 bases, and 12 bases stayed unmatched. There are 16 residues in the CDR3.

Only a few counts were recorded for this clonotype. V is TRBV27 and J is TRBJ1-2; D unclear. There are 16 residues in the CDR3. Per the germline V gene, CDR1 is MNHEY and CDR2 is SMNVEV (reference sequence). V lost 0 bases and J lost 1, with 12 bases in between. The CDR3 region is CASSLSAGHYNYGYTF. DNA of the CDR3: TGTGCCAGCAGTTTATCGGCAGGTCATTATAACTATGGCTACACCTTC.

The chain employs TRBV5-1 and TRBJ2-1, with TRBD1 identical over 7 bases. CDR1 SGHRS and CDR2 YFSETQ come from the germline V gene. Trimming cost V 5 bases and J 4 bases; bases outside gene matches: 0. This CDR3 spans 12 amino acids. CDR3: CASRDRYNEQFF. CDR3 nucleotide sequence: TGCGCCAGCAGGGACAGGTACAATGAGCAGTTCTTC.

The chain carries TRBV6-2 or TRBV6-3 and TRBJ2-1; 8 bases agree with TRBD2. This CDR3 is built from 16 residues. Germline V CDR1 and CDR2: MNHEY, SVGEGT. Losses at the gene ends were 1 base for V and 5 bases for J; bases not matched to a gene: 7. The CDR3 reads CASSYFQVAGNNEQFF. CDR3 coding DNA: TGTGCCAGCAGTTACTTTCAAGTAGCGGGGAACAATGAGCAGTTCTTC.

This clonotype has only a few counts. The chain has TRBV4-3 and TRBJ1-1; D call uncertain. V was shortened by 4 bases and J by 0 bases, with 12 bases between the two germline ends. Per the germline V gene, CDR1 is LGHNA and CDR2 is YSLEER. The CDR3 totals 15 residues. The CDR3 region is CASSPAWAMNTEAFF. CDR3 DNA: TGCGCCAGCAGCCCAGCCTGGGCCATGAACACTGAAGCTTTCTTT.

This clonotype was found a few times. The chain is built from TRBV28 and TRBJ2-7; TRBD2 matches 10 bases. The ends lost 8 bases at V and 7 bases at J; junction bases unmatched: 11. This CDR3 region has 14 residues. Germline values: CDR1 MDHEN, CDR2 SYDVKM. The CDR3 coding sequence is TGTGCCAGCGGCATCACTAGCGGGATATTTGAGCAGTACTTC. Protein: CASGITSGIFEQYF.

This clonotype turned up a few times. The V call is TRBV2, the J call TRBJ2-7; 8 bases line up with TRBD1. Germline lookup yields CDR1 SNHLY and CDR2 FYNNEI. V lost 4 bases and J lost 4; bases outside the gene matches: 9. CDR3 size: 15 residues. CDR3 nucleotide sequence: TGTGCCAGCAGTGCGACCGGGACAGGAGGGTACGAGCAGTACTTC. Its translation: CASSATGTGGYEQYF.

There are many counts of this clonotype. This sequence joins TRBV7-9 and TRBJ2-7; maybe TRBD2 (6 bases). Germline loops: CDR1 SEHNR, CDR2 FQNEAQ (reference sequence). The CDR3 runs to 15 residues. Trimming took off 2 bases at V and 5 bases at J, with 16 bases between the two ends. The CDR3 is CASSLSAGRRDEQYF. The DNA for the CDR3 is TGTGCCAGCAGCTTATCGGCCGGGAGAAGGGACGAGCAGTACTTC.

The chain has TRBV6-5 and TRBJ1-5; 7 bases agree with TRBD1. V shed 2 bases, J shed 3 bases, and the junction held 4 bases outside the gene matches. This CDR3 region has 15 residues. CDR1 is MNHEY and CDR2 is SVGAGI in the germline V gene. The CDR3 DNA follows: TGTGCCAGCAGTTACACAGGGGACTACAATCAGCCCCAGCATTTT. As protein: CASSYTGDYNQPQHF.

The rearrangement joins TRBV5-1 to TRBJ2-7; D may be TRBD2 (5 bases). V was shortened by 1 base and J by 0 bases, with 20 bases between the two germline ends. This CDR3 is built from 18 residues. Germline V gene lookup returns CDR1 SGHRS and CDR2 YFSETQ. The CDR3 region has the DNA TGCGCCAGCAGCTTGTTTCCGGGGTCGAAGGCCTCCTCCTACGAGCAGTACTTC. Residues: CASSLFPGSKASSYEQYF.